This paragraph reports one TCR beta chain. The junction departs from germline at one end; a sequencing error may be responsible. Together with a sample-barcoded 5' primer, a J-beta primer mix was included in a second PCR lasting about 7 to 11 cycles. TCRdb passed the 5' RACE reads through MiXCR, listing each CDR3 protein once. The sample includes hundreds of thousands of distinct CDR3 sequences, 58% of them seen just once. This CDR3 has 13 amino acids. The data originate from a study of blood T cells in healthy people across ages. Specimen: blood. The chain links TRBV12-3 or TRBV12-4 to TRBJ2-3; D is unresolved. This clonotype was sampled from a man younger than 45 in good health. CDR3 sequence (DNA): TGTGCCAGCAGCAGTAGCAGCGCAGATATGCAGTATTTT. It codes for CASSSSSADMQYF.